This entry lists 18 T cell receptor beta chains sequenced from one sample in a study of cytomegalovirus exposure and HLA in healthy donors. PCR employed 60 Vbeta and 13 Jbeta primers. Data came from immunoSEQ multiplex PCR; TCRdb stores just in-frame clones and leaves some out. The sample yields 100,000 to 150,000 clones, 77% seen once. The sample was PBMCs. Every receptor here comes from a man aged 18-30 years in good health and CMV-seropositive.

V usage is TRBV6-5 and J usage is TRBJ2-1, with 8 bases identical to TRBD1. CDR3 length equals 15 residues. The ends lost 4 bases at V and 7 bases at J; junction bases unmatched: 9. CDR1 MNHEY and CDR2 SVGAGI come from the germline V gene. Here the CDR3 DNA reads TGTGCCAGCAGTTTAACCGGGACAGGTGTGAATGAGCAGTTCTTC. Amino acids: CASSLTGTGVNEQFF.

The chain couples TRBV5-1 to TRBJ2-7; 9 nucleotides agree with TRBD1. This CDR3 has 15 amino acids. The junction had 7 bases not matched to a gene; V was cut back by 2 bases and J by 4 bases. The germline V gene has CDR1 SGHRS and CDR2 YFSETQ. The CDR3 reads CASSLAGTGYYEQYF. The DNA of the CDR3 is TGCGCCAGCAGCTTAGCCGGGACAGGGTATTACGAGCAGTACTTC.

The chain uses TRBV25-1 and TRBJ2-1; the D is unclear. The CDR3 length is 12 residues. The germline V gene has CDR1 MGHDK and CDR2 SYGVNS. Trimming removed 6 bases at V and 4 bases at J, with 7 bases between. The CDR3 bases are TGTGCCAGCAGGGGCCTATACAATGAGCAGTTCTTC. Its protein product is CASRGLYNEQFF.

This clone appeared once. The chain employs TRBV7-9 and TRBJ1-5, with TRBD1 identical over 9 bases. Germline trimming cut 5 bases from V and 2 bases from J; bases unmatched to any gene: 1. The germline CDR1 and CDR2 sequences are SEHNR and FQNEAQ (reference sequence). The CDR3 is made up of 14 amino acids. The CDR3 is CASSRTGGNQPQHF. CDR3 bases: TGTGCCAGCAGCCGGACAGGGGGCAATCAGCCCCAGCATTTT.

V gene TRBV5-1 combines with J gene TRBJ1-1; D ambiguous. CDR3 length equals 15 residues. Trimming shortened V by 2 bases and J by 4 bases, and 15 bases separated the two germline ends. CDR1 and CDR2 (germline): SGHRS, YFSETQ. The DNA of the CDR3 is TGCGCCAGCAGCTTAGCCCCACAGTTCTTCACTGAAGCTTTCTTT. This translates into CASSLAPQFFTEAFF.

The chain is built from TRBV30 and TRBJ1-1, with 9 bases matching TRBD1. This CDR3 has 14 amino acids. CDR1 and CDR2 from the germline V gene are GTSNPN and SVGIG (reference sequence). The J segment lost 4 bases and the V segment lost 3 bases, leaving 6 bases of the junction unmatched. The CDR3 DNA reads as TGTGCCTGGAGAGGACAGGGGCTGGGCACTGAAGCTTTCTTT. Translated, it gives CAWRGQGLGTEAFF.

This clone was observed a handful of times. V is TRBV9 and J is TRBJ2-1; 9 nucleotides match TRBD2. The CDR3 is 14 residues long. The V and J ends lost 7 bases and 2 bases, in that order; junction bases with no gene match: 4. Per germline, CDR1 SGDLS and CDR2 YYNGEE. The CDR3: CASGAGGTYNEQFF. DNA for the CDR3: TGTGCCAGCGGGGCGGGGGGGACCTACAATGAGCAGTTCTTC.

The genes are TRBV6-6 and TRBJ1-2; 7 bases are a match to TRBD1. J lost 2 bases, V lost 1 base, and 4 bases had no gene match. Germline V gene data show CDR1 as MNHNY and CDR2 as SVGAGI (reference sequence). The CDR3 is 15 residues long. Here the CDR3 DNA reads TGTGCCAGCAGTTACTGGGACAGTGGCAACTATGGCTACACCTTC. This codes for CASSYWDSGNYGYTF.

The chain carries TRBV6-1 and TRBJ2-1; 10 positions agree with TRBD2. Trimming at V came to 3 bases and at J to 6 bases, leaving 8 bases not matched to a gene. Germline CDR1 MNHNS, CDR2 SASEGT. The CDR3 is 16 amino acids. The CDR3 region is CASSEKTSGMVNEQFF. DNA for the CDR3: TGTGCCAGCAGTGAGAAAACTAGCGGGATGGTCAATGAGCAGTTCTTC.

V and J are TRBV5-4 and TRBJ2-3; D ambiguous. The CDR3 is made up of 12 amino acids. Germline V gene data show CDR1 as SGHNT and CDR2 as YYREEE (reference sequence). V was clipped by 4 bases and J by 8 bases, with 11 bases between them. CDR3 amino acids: CASSVTSGTQYF. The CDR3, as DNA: TGTGCCAGCAGCGTTACTTCGGGTACGCAGTATTTT.

The DNA for the CDR3 is TGTGCCAGCCGGACTAGCGGGCGACCAGATACGCAGTATTTT. Translated: CASRTSGRPDTQYF. This chain uses TRBV2 with TRBJ2-3; 11 bases align to TRBD2. Trimming removed 8 bases from V and 4 bases from J; junction bases left unmatched: 5. The CDR3 loop spans 14 amino acids. CDR1 and CDR2 (germline): SNHLY, FYNNEI.

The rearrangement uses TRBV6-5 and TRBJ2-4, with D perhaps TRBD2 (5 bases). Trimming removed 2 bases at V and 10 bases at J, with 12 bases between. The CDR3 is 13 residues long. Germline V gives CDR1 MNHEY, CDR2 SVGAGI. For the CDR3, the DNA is TGTGCCAGCAGTTACCCGGAGGTGGGGATTCAGTACTTC. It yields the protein CASSYPEVGIQYF.

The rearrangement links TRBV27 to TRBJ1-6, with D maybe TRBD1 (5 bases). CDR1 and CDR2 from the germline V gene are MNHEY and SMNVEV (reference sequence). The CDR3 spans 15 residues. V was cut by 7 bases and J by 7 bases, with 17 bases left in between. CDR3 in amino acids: CASTKTGTVNSPLHF. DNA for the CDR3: TGTGCCAGCACGAAAACCGGGACTGTAAATTCACCCCTCCACTTT.

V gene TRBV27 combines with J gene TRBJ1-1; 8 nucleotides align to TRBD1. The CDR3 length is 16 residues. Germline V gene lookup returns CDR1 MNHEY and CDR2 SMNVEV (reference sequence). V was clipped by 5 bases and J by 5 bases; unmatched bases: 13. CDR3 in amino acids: CASSGPRTGTKTEAFF. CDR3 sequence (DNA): TGTGCCAGCAGTGGGCCTCGGACAGGGACGAAGACTGAAGCTTTCTTT.

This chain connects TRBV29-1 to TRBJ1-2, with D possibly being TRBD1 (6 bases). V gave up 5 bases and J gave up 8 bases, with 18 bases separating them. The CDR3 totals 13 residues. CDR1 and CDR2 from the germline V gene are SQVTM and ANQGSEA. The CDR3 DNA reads TGCAGCGTTCTCGAACAGGGTGAGGAGGGCTACACCTTC. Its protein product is CSVLEQGEEGYTF.

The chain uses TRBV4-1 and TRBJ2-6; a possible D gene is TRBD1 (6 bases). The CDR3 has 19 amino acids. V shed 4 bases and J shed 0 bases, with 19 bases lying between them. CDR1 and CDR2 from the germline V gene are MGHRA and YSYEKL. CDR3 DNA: TGCGCCAGCAGCCGAGTTTTCGGACAGCTGCTCTCTGGGGCCAACGTCCTGACTTTC. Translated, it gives CASSRVFGQLLSGANVLTF.

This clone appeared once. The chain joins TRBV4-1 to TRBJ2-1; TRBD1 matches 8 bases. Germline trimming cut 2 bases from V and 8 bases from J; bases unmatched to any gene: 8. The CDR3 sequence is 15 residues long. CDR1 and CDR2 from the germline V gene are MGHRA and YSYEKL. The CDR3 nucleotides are TGCGCCAGCAGCCAAACAGGGGGTGAGGGAGATGAGCAGTTCTTC. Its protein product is CASSQTGGEGDEQFF.

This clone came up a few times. The CDR3 loop is CASSTGLAYDTQYF. The CDR3, as DNA: TGTGCCAGCAGCACCGGACTAGCATACGATACGCAGTATTTT. The chain is built from TRBV11-3 and TRBJ2-3, with 8 bases that match TRBD2. This CDR3 is built from 14 residues. The trim removed 5 bases at V and 6 bases at J, leaving 7 bases unmatched. Germline CDR1 is SGHNT and CDR2 is YENEEA. The variable domain in full, with the rest retrieved from reference TRBV11-3 and TRBJ2-3, is EAGVVQSPRYKIIEKKQPVAFWCNPISGHNTLYWYLQNLGQGPELLIRYENEEAVDDSQLPKDRFSAERLKGVDSTLKIQPAELGDSAVYLCASSTGLAYDTQYFGPGTRLTVL.